This T cell receptor (beta chain) was captured by sequencing in a study of response to subunit inactivated influenza vaccine. TCRdb reanalysed the RT-PCR reads using MiXCR and keeps one entry per CDR3 protein. This table has about 300,000 distinct CDR3 sequences, around a fifth appearing once. Overall study results and limits: The authors suggested that few new T cells are recruited per seasonal influenza vaccination.

Per germline, CDR1 SEHNR and CDR2 FQNEAQ (reference sequence). V gave up 3 bases and J gave up 9 bases, with 9 bases separating them. The CDR3 length is 12 residues. This clonotype appeared a few times. Its antigen is unidentified. This rearrangement joins TRBV7-9 to TRBJ2-1, with D tentatively TRBD1 or TRBD2 (5 bases each). The sample was PBMCs from blood, taken about 20 months after vaccination. The sequence was obtained from a man aged 50-75 years who received an inactivated influenza vaccine. The CDR3 sequence: CASSLEGTEQFF. The DNA for the CDR3 is TGTGCCAGCAGCTTGGAAGGGACTGAGCAGTTCTTC.